Shown below are 10 T cell receptor beta chains from a single sample sequenced in a study of control samples from healthy donors and cancer patients. Assay: immunoSEQ multiplex PCR; the TCRdb copy retains only in-frame clones and omits some. Altogether 150,000 to 200,000 clones are present, 85% to 90% being singletons, with the ten largest covering 12%. Sequences were obtained from blood. The receptors originated from a man aged 30 to 45 in good health.

The chain uses TRBV20-1 and TRBJ2-3; no clear D gene. Trimming pared 2 bases from V and 14 bases from J, leaving 14 bases between. Germline V gene sequence: CDR1 DFQATT, CDR2 SNEGSKA (reference sequence). This CDR3 is 11 amino acids long. The CDR3 sequence: CSARKTPRWYF. CDR3 sequence (DNA): TGCAGTGCTAGAAAGACTCCGCGCTGGTATTTT.

V usage is TRBV7-9 and J usage is TRBJ1-1; D is unresolved. This CDR3 spans 14 amino acids. Germline lookup yields CDR1 SEHNR and CDR2 FQNEAQ (reference sequence). The V end lost 5 bases, the J end lost 1 base, and 11 bases lay between the germline ends. CDR3 bases: TGTGCCAGCAGCCGCTCCGATGCGAACACTGAAGCTTTCTTT. Protein product: CASSRSDANTEAFF.

A remark on this clone: Within the sample, other DNA sequences also encode this same CDR3. This chain uses TRBV3-1 (or the pseudogene TRBV3-2) with TRBJ1-1; unclear D gene. CDR1 LGHDT and CDR2 YNNKEL come from the germline V gene (reference sequence). The V end lost 1 base, the J end lost 5 bases, and 5 bases lay between the germline ends. This CDR3 has 12 residues. The CDR3 here is CASSQGGTEAFF. The CDR3 bases are TGTGCCAGCAGCCAAGGGGGAACTGAAGCTTTCTTT.

This chain links TRBV7-3 with TRBJ1-1, with 7 bases aligning to TRBD1. The CDR3 spans 14 residues. Germline-derived CDR1 and CDR2 are SGHTA and FQGTGA. The V segment lost 5 bases and the J segment 6 bases; nucleotides outside the gene matches: 9. The CDR3 is CASSKDRMNAEAFF. The CDR3 DNA follows: TGTGCCAGCAGCAAGGACAGGATGAATGCTGAAGCTTTCTTT.

This chain links TRBV25-1 with TRBJ2-1; 10 bases are a match to TRBD1. The CDR3 length is 15 residues. Trimming removed 3 bases from V and 8 bases from J; junction bases left unmatched: 7. CDR1 and CDR2 from the germline V gene are MGHDK and SYGVNS. CDR3 DNA sequence: TGTGCCAGCAGTGATGACAGGGGGCGCCGGCATGAGCAGTTCTTC. Its protein is CASSDDRGRRHEQFF.

The chain employs TRBV5-1 and TRBJ2-2; D might be TRBD1 (6 bases). The V gene lost 7 bases and the J gene lost 4 bases, with 14 bases spanning the gap. This CDR3 region has 14 residues. In germline, CDR1 is SGHRS, CDR2 YFSETQ. The CDR3 DNA sequence: TGCGCCAGCCGAGAGACAGGCGGCACCGGGGAGCTGTTTTTT. This codes for CASRETGGTGELFF.

The chain employs TRBV14 and TRBJ1-2; TRBD1 matches at 10 bases. The CDR3 is 15 amino acids. Germline CDR1 is SGHDN and CDR2 is FVKESK. The V segment lost 1 base and the J segment 4 bases; nucleotides outside the gene matches: 3. CDR3 DNA: TGTGCCAGCAGCCAAGTGACAGGGGGCGGCTATGGCTACACCTTC. This codes for CASSQVTGGGYGYTF.

The J gene is TRBJ1-1, the V gene TRBV14; no clear D gene. This CDR3 is 15 amino acids long. The V end was cut by 3 bases, the J end by 4 bases, with 15 bases between. Germline CDR1 and CDR2: SGHDN and FVKESK. The CDR3 protein is CASSHIRGGSTEAFF. The CDR3 DNA sequence: TGTGCCAGCAGCCACATCCGGGGTGGAAGCACTGAAGCTTTCTTT.

The rearrangement links TRBV9 to TRBJ2-1; TRBD1 aligns across 7 bases. The V gene's germline CDR1 is SGDLS and CDR2 YYNGEE. The CDR3 extends over 15 amino acids. V was clipped by 2 bases and J by 3 bases; unmatched bases: 5. CDR3 bases: TGTGCCAGCAGCGTTGCAGGGGGAAGCTACAATGAGCAGTTCTTC. Residues: CASSVAGGSYNEQFF.

The chain recombines TRBV10-1 with TRBJ1-6, with D maybe TRBD1 (5 bases). CDR3 length: 15 amino acids. CDR1 WNHNN and CDR2 SYGVQD come from the germline V gene (reference sequence). V lost 5 bases to trimming and J lost 7 bases, with 15 bases between them. Here the CDR3 reads CASSYQTVRNSPLHF. The CDR3, as DNA: TGCGCCAGCAGTTATCAGACAGTAAGGAATTCACCCCTCCACTTT.